Below, one T cell receptor beta chain is given with its context. There are a few counts of this clone. Its antigen has not been determined. Per-nucleotide qualities are absent, and no much larger clonotype sits a single base away. The data originate from a study of shared clonotypes between healthy human individuals (dated by TCRdb to 2019 to 2021). A note on the overall study: A few men and a couple of women, aged 18 to 49 years, made up the cohort. Per donor, leukapheresis produced somewhere between about 0.9 and 10 billion PBMCs. For each donor, CD4 naive and CD4 memory were each given three plates, CD8 naive was given two plates, and CD8 memory was given one plate. Different laboratories and diverse techniques were used to prepare libraries and sequence TCR repertoires, to increase sequencing depth and limit assay-specific biases. To estimate repertoire size and how much clonotypes are shared between individuals, the study performed deep sequencing of blood TCR repertoires from five healthy adults. Here is what the overall study found, with its caveats: Sampling was restricted to blood, and TCR repertoires in tissues likely differ from the TCR repertoires found in blood. Estimated clonotype richness was generally larger for naive than for memory subsets. Compared with non-shared clonotypes, clonotypes shared by all four sorted-subset donors had higher generation probabilities. Across a handful of donors, 5% to 6% of naive CD4, roughly 3.5% of naive CD8, around 2.5% of memory CD4, and under 0.45% of memory CD8 clonotypes were shared. Because the study included only a small number of donors, the genetic and exposure-history diversity represented was limited. Even with the large sequencing depth, rarefaction of the sorted-subset datasets indicated that sequencing was incomplete. Pairwise subsampling indicated that sequencing depth was expected to affect the degree of clonotype sharing among donors.

TCR CDR3 regions were amplified from genomic DNA by multiplex PCR using the deep immunoSEQ assay. For each cell subset, the extracted genomic DNA was distributed evenly across all wells of several immunoSEQ 96-well plates, and each plate served as one replicate. For sorted subsets, roughly 0.2 ug genomic DNA, equal to about 30,000 T cell genomes, was loaded into each replicate PCR. The purified libraries were quantified using a Qubit 3.0 fluorometer, sized with a Bioanalyzer 2100, and then quantified again using the KAPA Library Quantification kit. A separate single-read 150-cycle Illumina NextSeq 550 flow cell was used to sequence each immunoSEQ 96-well plate. From the authors' description of their analysis: Because only junctional sequences without quality scores were contained in the immunoSEQ output, filtering matching that applied to full-length reads could not be performed. Sequences were annotated with PyIR, a Python wrapper for IgBLAST v1.9, and V/J genes and CDR3 were assigned using IMGT germline references. Any read was removed if the V/J assignment was weak (E-value above 1e-6), the CDR3 was missing, or the read contained stop codons, out-of-frame junctions, or ambiguous translated residues. A V3J clonotype was defined by an identical inferred V gene, J gene, and CDR3 amino acid sequence. The percentage overlap between two repertoires was calculated by dividing the number of shared unique clonotypes by the size of the smaller repertoire. Three approaches were used to assess repertoire richness: RTK rarefaction, the Chao1 estimator, and Recon v2.1 estimates of unobserved clonotypes. For all TCRbeta clonotypes obtained by the gDNA method from four donors, generation probabilities were computed with OLGA. Held by TCRdb, this immuneACCESS table contains in-frame sequences only and omits some clones. Under half of the omission traces to an unresolved V gene where checked; the cause of the rest is unknown. V, J and clone size are taken as reported in that table, and D and trimming were inferred from the DNA itself. For this sample the table gives hundreds of thousands of clones, of which 92% were detected only once. The ten largest clonotypes hold approximately 25% of the sample.

CD8 naive samples were CD45RO-negative cells positively selected for CCR7, giving a CD45RA+CCR7+ population that excluded TemRA cells. The donors were healthy, HIV-negative adults with no recently reported acute infections or vaccinations. Every donor was a Caucasian adult living in Nashville, Tennessee, USA. Blood was collected by leukapheresis, and PBMCs were isolated by Ficoll-Histopaque density gradient centrifugation and then cryopreserved in liquid nitrogen vapor phase. Analytical flow cytometry was used to check the purity and quantity of every magnetically sorted T cell population. Each sorted fraction had its genomic DNA isolated and then quantified by UV absorbance on a Nanodrop 2000c. The cysteine opens and the phenylalanine closes a CDR3 of 13 amino acids. Solely the CDR3 DNA is kept, with 39 bases framed from the first base. The germline V gene encodes CDR1 SQVTM and CDR2 ANQGSEA. V is cut back by 6 bases and J by 6 bases, with 7 bases in the junction unmatched.

Sequenced sample: naive CD8+ T cells sorted from blood. Sample cell subset or site, as interpreted from the label and publication: CD45RA+CCR7+. The rearranged segments are TRBV29-1 and TRBJ2-2, with 7 bases in between that match TRBD1. The TCR sequence derives from a man younger than 40 in good health. The DNA is as follows: TGCAGCGTAGTAACAGGGGTCCCCGGGGAGCTGTTTTTT. The translation is CSVVTGVPGELFF.